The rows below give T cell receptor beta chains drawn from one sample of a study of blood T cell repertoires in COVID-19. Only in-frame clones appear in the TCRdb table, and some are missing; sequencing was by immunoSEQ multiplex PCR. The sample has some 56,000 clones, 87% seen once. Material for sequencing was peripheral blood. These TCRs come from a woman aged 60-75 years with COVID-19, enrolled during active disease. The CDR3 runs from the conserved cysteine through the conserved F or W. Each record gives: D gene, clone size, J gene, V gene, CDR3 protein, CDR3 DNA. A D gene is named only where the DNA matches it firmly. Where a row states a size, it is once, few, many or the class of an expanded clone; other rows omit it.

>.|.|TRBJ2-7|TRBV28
CASSALSYEQYF
TGTGCCAGCAGTGCGCTCTCCTACGAGCAGTACTTC
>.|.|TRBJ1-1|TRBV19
CASSPTQGRLNTEAFF
TGTGCCAGTAGTCCAACACAGGGCCGGTTGAACACTGAAGCTTTCTTT
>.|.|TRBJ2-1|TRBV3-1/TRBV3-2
CASSQGPNPTINEQFF
TGTGCCAGCAGCCAGGGCCCTAACCCAACAATAAATGAGCAGTTCTTC
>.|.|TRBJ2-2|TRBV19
CASSWTATNTGELFF
TGTGCCAGTAGTTGGACAGCCACGAACACCGGGGAGCTGTTTTTT
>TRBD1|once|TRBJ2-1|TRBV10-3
CAISRGDRISYEQFF
TGTGCCATCAGTAGGGGGGACAGGATTTCTTATGAGCAGTTCTTC
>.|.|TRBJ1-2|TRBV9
CASSVVDSFYGYTF
TGTGCCAGCAGCGTAGTGGACAGCTTCTATGGCTACACCTTC
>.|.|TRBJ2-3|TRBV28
CASSSPLGQVGAGTQYF
TGTGCCAGCAGTTCCCCACTCGGGCAAGTGGGGGCAGGTACGCAGTATTTT
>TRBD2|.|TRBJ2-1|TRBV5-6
CASSGGLAGYNEQFF
TGTGCCAGCAGCGGGGGACTAGCGGGGTATAATGAGCAGTTCTTC
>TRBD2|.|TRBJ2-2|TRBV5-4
CASSFGLAGAEVTGELFF
TGTGCCAGCAGCTTCGGACTAGCGGGAGCGGAGGTCACCGGGGAGCTGTTTTTT
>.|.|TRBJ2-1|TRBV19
CASSATAISYNEQFF
TGTGCCAGTAGTGCTACAGCTATCTCCTACAATGAGCAGTTCTTC
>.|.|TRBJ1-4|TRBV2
CAGGGATNEKLFF
TGTGCCGGGGGGGGTGCAACTAATGAAAAACTGTTTTTT
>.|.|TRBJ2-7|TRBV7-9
CASSFGDLEQYF
TGTGCCAGCAGCTTCGGAGACCTGGAGCAGTACTTC
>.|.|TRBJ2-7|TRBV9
CASSVASPSYEQYF
TGTGCCAGCAGCGTAGCCTCTCCCTCCTACGAGCAGTACTTC
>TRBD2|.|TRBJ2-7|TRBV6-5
CASSRLAVLAYEQYF
TGTGCCAGCAGCCGACTAGCGGTCTTGGCCTACGAGCAGTACTTC
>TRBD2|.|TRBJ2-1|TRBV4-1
CASQGAPGLAENNEQFF
TGCGCCAGCCAGGGAGCGCCGGGACTAGCGGAAAACAATGAGCAGTTCTTC